These 27 T cell receptor beta chains were all obtained from the same sample, sequenced in a study of T cell responses to AZD1222 COVID-19 vaccine. Sequencing was performed with immunoSEQ multiplex PCR; in TCRdb, only in-frame clones are kept and a portion is missing. The sample lists about 89,000 clones, around 90% occurring once. Sample: peripheral blood, taken on day 0 of MenACWY control vaccination. The receptors here all came from an adult in good health.

V and J are TRBV10-1 and TRBJ2-1; tentative D call: TRBD1 (6 bases). This CDR3 spans 12 amino acids. The V gene's germline CDR1 is WNHNN and CDR2 SYGVQD (reference sequence). V lost 3 bases and J 10 bases, leaving 10 bases between the germline ends. The CDR3 nucleotides read TGCGCCAGCAGTGATCAAGGGGGAGAGCAGTTCTTC. This translates into CASSDQGGEQFF.

This sequence joins TRBV28 and TRBJ1-5; 9 positions match TRBD1. This CDR3 comprises 16 residues. Unmatched junction bases numbered 7, after V lost 5 bases and J lost 2 bases. Germline V gene sequence: CDR1 MDHEN, CDR2 SYDVKM. CDR3 DNA: TGTGCCAGCAGTCCCGGACAGGGGACGGGCAATCAGCCCCAGCATTTT. Its translation is CASSPGQGTGNQPQHF.

This clone was seen just once. The chain couples TRBV6-5 to TRBJ1-2, with 8 bases that match TRBD1. The trim removed 5 bases at V and 4 bases at J, leaving 6 bases unmatched. Germline V lookup: CDR1 MNHEY, CDR2 SVGAGI. The CDR3 runs 14 residues. DNA for the CDR3: TGTGCCAGCAGTCCTCAGGGGGCCTCCTATGGCTACACCTTC. Its translation is CASSPQGASYGYTF.

The V gene is TRBV19, the J gene TRBJ1-6; maybe TRBD1 (5 bases). V was cut by 7 bases and J by 0 bases, with 13 bases left in between. The germline V gene encodes CDR1 LNHDA and CDR2 SQIVND (reference sequence). The CDR3 has 16 amino acids. CDR3 in DNA: TGTGCCAGTACCGAGGACACGAGCTCCTATAATTCACCCCTCCACTTT. This codes for CASTEDTSSYNSPLHF.

The chain uses TRBV3-1 (or the pseudogene TRBV3-2) and TRBJ1-5; D unclear. The CDR3 consists of 15 residues. Trimming stripped 0 bases from V and 3 bases from J, with 9 bases between. Germline assignment: CDR1 LGHDT and CDR2 YNNKEL (reference sequence). CDR3 sequence reads: CASSQDWRANQPQHF. CDR3 nucleotide sequence: TGTGCCAGCAGCCAAGATTGGCGTGCCAATCAGCCCCAGCATTTT.

The chain has TRBV14 and TRBJ1-3; D gene uncertain. V lost 6 bases to trimming and J lost 0 bases, with 12 bases between them. The CDR3 runs to 15 residues. Germline V gene sequence: CDR1 SGHDN, CDR2 FVKESK. Here the CDR3 DNA reads TGTGCCAGCAGGCCCGGGCTCTCCTCTGGAAACACCATATATTTT. Encoded protein: CASRPGLSSGNTIYF.

This clone was seen only once. This chain joins TRBV10-1 and TRBJ2-7; D is ambiguous. This CDR3 has 11 amino acids. Trimming took off 3 bases at V and 3 bases at J, with 3 bases between the two ends. The germline V gene has CDR1 WNHNN and CDR2 SYGVQD (reference sequence). CDR3 residues: CASSDGYEQYF. Here the CDR3 DNA reads TGCGCCAGCAGTGATGGCTACGAGCAGTACTTC.

The rearrangement links TRBV29-1 to TRBJ2-1; 13 bases are shared with TRBD2. This CDR3 is 14 amino acids long. Germline V CDR1 and CDR2: SQVTM, ANQGSEA. With 7 bases clipped from V and 7 bases from J, the junction kept 7 bases outside the gene matches. CDR3 bases: TGCAGCGGGAGGACTAGCGGGAGTGGGAATGAGCAGTTCTTC. It yields the protein CSGRTSGSGNEQFF.

The chain recombines TRBV10-2 with TRBJ1-1, with D maybe TRBD1 (5 bases). Looked up from germline, CDR1 is WSHSY and CDR2 is SAAADI. V gave up 8 bases and J gave up 4 bases, with 14 bases separating them. The CDR3 covers 13 residues. As DNA, the CDR3 is TGCGCCAGCCTGGGACTTTCGGGCACTGAAGCTTTCTTT. It yields the protein CASLGLSGTEAFF.

V and J are TRBV10-3 and TRBJ1-3; D gene uncertain. The V gene's germline CDR1 is ENHRY and CDR2 SYGVKD. Trimming cost V 8 bases and J 0 bases, with 8 bases left between them. This CDR3 has 13 amino acids. CDR3 amino acids: CAIGSPSGNTIYF. Here the CDR3 DNA reads TGTGCCATCGGGAGTCCCTCTGGAAACACCATATATTTT.

The rearrangement joins TRBV5-1 to TRBJ1-2; 8 positions match TRBD1. The CDR3 consists of 13 residues. Germline values: CDR1 SGHRS, CDR2 YFSETQ. The trim removed 4 bases at V and 4 bases at J, leaving 3 bases unmatched. The CDR3 region has the DNA TGCGCCAGCAGCGGACAGGGCCGCTATGGCTACACCTTC. This translates into CASSGQGRYGYTF.

The chain combines TRBV11-2 with TRBJ1-1; 7 nucleotides line up with TRBD1. The V gene's germline CDR1 is SGHAT and CDR2 FQNNGV. This CDR3 is built from 14 residues. V shed 1 base, J shed 1 base, and the junction held 0 bases outside the gene matches. Here the CDR3 reads CASSLGQGNTEAFF. DNA of the CDR3: TGTGCCAGCAGCTTAGGACAGGGGAACACTGAAGCTTTCTTT. Drawing the rest from reference TRBV11-2 and TRBJ1-1, the complete variable domain is EAGVAQSPRYKIIEKRQSVAFWCNPISGHATLYWYQQILGQGPKLLIQFQNNGVVDDSQLPKDRFSAERLKGVDSTLKIQPAKLEDSAVYLCASSLGQGNTEAFFGQGTRLTVV.

CDR3 DNA sequence: TGTGCCAGCAGCTTAGGACAGGGAGTTGCTGAAGCTTTCTTT. Translating it yields CASSLGQGVAEAFF. The chain links TRBV7-3 to TRBJ1-1; 8 positions match TRBD1. Germline V gives CDR1 SGHTA, CDR2 FQGTGA. The CDR3 contains 14 residues. Trimming at V came to 2 bases and at J to 6 bases, leaving 5 bases not matched to a gene.

The rearrangement joins TRBV5-4 to TRBJ1-2; unclear D gene. V lost 4 bases to trimming and J lost 4 bases, with 14 bases between them. CDR1 and CDR2 from the germline V gene are SGHNT and YYREEE (reference sequence). There are 14 residues in the CDR3. The CDR3 DNA reads as TGTGCCAGCAGCGAAAGCGAGGGAGCCTATGGCTACACCTTC. Translation: CASSESEGAYGYTF.

The rearrangement links TRBV27 to TRBJ1-5, with TRBD1 as a possible D gene (6 bases). CDR1 is MNHEY and CDR2 is SMNVEV in the germline V gene (reference sequence). V lost 5 bases and J 6 bases, leaving 17 bases between the germline ends. The CDR3 covers 15 residues. In nucleotides, the CDR3 is TGTGCCAGCAGTCCGCGTAAGGGGGATGTTCAGCCCCAGCATTTT. Translating gives CASSPRKGDVQPQHF.

The V call is TRBV5-6, the J call TRBJ2-7, with a weak D call TRBD2 (5 bases). Germline V CDR1 and CDR2: SGHDT, YYEEEE. The ends were cut back, 5 bases at V and 6 bases at J, with 15 bases in the middle. This CDR3 is 13 amino acids long. In DNA, the CDR3 is TGTGCCAGCAGACCTGGTACGGCGGGCGAGCAGTACTTC. Protein: CASRPGTAGEQYF. Full variable domain (remainder filled in from reference TRBV5-6 and TRBJ2-7): DAGVTQSPTHLIKTRGQQVTLRCSPKSGHDTVSWYQQALGQGPQFIFQYYEEEERQRGNFPDRFSGHQFPNYSSELNVNALLLGDSALYLCASRPGTAGEQYFGPGTRLTVT.

V is TRBV2 and J is TRBJ1-2; D possibly corresponds to TRBD1 (5 bases). The CDR3 length is 12 residues. Germline V lookup: CDR1 SNHLY, CDR2 FYNNEI. The V end was cut by 7 bases, the J end by 7 bases, with 13 bases between. The CDR3, as DNA: TGTGCCAGCACCGAAACAGGTCTTGGCTACACCTTC. Translated, it gives CASTETGLGYTF.

V usage is TRBV24-1 and J usage is TRBJ1-4, with D uncertain. V was cut by 4 bases and J by 10 bases, with 15 bases left in between. Germline V gene sequence: CDR1 KGHDR, CDR2 SFDVKD. This CDR3 comprises 14 residues. CDR3 bases: TGTGCCACCAGTGAAGGACGGGTCCCGGGAAAACTGTTTTTT. Its protein product is CATSEGRVPGKLFF.

The rearrangement uses TRBV5-1 and TRBJ1-1; 7 nucleotides agree with TRBD1. This CDR3 contains 15 residues. The germline gives CDR1 SGHRS, CDR2 YFSETQ. V trimming: 4 bases; J trimming: 6 bases; junction bases outside the gene matches: 12. CDR3 in amino acids: CASSRGQLNAAEAFF. The CDR3 nucleotides are TGCGCCAGCAGCCGGGGACAGCTCAATGCCGCTGAAGCTTTCTTT.

V is TRBV5-1 and J is TRBJ1-1; TRBD1 aligns across 9 bases. V was clipped by 5 bases and J by 7 bases; unmatched bases: 12. Germline CDR1 reads SGHRS; CDR2 reads YFSETQ. The CDR3 runs 15 residues. The CDR3 spells CASRSGTGLIGEAFF. The CDR3 DNA reads TGCGCCAGCAGATCTGGGACAGGGCTTATTGGTGAAGCTTTCTTT.

CDR3 coding DNA: TGTGCCAGTAGTACCCACAGGGCAGGGGAGCAGTTCTTC. This gives the protein CASSTHRAGEQFF. This chain connects TRBV19 to TRBJ2-1; D perhaps matches TRBD1 (6 bases). CDR3 length: 13 residues. Trimming pared 4 bases from V and 10 bases from J, leaving 14 bases between. Germline CDR1 is LNHDA and CDR2 is SQIVND (reference sequence).

This clone was seen just once. The chain has TRBV5-1 and TRBJ1-2, with D perhaps matching TRBD1 (6 bases). V was pared by 4 bases and J by 8 bases, with 15 bases between. Looked up from germline, CDR1 is SGHRS and CDR2 is YFSETQ. This CDR3 is built from 13 residues. CDR3 residues: CASSDGTSRGYTF. CDR3 DNA sequence: TGCGCCAGCAGCGACGGGACATCTCGAGGCTACACCTTC.

V usage is TRBV2 and J usage is TRBJ1-6, with no clear D. Trimming removed 6 bases from V and 7 bases from J, with 7 bases in between. Looked up from germline, CDR1 is SNHLY and CDR2 is FYNNEI. The CDR3 is 12 amino acids. CDR3 loop: CASRAMNSPLHF. The CDR3, as DNA: TGTGCCAGCAGAGCTATGAATTCACCCCTCCACTTT.

The CDR3 DNA reads TGTGCCAGCAAAGGCGGCTTGAACACTGAAGCTTTCTTT. This encodes CASKGGLNTEAFF. The V and J genes are TRBV11-2 and TRBJ1-1, with unresolved D. Germline lookup yields CDR1 SGHAT and CDR2 FQNNGV. Trimming removed 7 bases from V and 0 bases from J, with 9 bases in between. The CDR3 consists of 13 residues.

This clone was seen only once. The chain links TRBV6-6 to TRBJ2-2; 7 bases align to TRBD2. The CDR3 loop spans 16 amino acids. The germline V gene has CDR1 MNHNY and CDR2 SVGAGI (reference sequence). V lost 2 bases, J lost 5 bases, and 8 bases stayed unmatched. CDR3 nucleotide sequence: TGTGCCAGCAGTTACCGAGGCGGGAGTGGTACCGGGGAGCTGTTTTTT. Translation: CASSYRGGSGTGELFF.

The J gene is TRBJ2-7, the V gene TRBV5-1, with a possible D match to TRBD1 (5 bases). Germline V gives CDR1 SGHRS, CDR2 YFSETQ. The CDR3 covers 13 residues. Trimming left V 6 bases short and J 5 bases short, with 15 bases between. The CDR3 nucleotides are TGCGCCAGCAAGACAGAGAACCGTAACGAGCAGTACTTC. This gives the protein CASKTENRNEQYF.

The J gene is TRBJ2-5, the V gene TRBV19; D possibly corresponds to TRBD2 (5 bases). V lost 5 bases, J lost 0 bases, and 10 bases lay in between. Germline V gene lookup returns CDR1 LNHDA and CDR2 SQIVND (reference sequence). This CDR3 is 14 amino acids long. The CDR3 region is CASSLLGYQETQYF. The CDR3 DNA reads TGTGCCAGTAGTCTACTAGGGTACCAAGAGACCCAGTACTTC.